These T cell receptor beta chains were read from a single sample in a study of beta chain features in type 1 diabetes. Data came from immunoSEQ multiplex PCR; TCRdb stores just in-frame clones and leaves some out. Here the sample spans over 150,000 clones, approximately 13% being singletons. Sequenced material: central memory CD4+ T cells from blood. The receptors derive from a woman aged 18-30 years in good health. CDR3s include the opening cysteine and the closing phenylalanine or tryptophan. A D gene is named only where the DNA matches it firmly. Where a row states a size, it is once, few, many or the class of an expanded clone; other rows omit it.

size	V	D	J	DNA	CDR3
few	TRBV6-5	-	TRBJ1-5	TGTGCCAGCGGCCGAGGGCAGAGCAATCAGCCCCAGCATTTT	CASGRGQSNQPQHF
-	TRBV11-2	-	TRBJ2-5	TGTGCCAGCAGCTTAGACCCGGGGGAGACCCAGTACTTC	CASSLDPGETQYF
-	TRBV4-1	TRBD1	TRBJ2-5	TGCGCCAGCAGCCGCACCCTGGAAGGGGGCAGGGAGACCCAGTACTTC	CASSRTLEGGRETQYF
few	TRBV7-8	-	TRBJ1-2	TGTGCCAGCAGCTTATCAGGTTCCCTGCCTAACTATGGCTACACCTTC	CASSLSGSLPNYGYTF
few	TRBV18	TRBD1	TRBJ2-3	TGTGCCAGCTCACCACGGGGACAGCCTAGCACAGATACGCAGTATTTT	CASSPRGQPSTDTQYF
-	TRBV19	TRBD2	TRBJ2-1	TGTGCCACGGAACCAAGGACTAGCGGGAGTGAGCAGTTCTTC	CATEPRTSGSEQFF
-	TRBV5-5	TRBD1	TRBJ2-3	TGTGCCAGCAGCTACCGGGACAGGGACACAGATACGCAGTATTTT	CASSYRDRDTDTQYF
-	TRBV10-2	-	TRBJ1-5	TGCGCCAGCAGTGTTAGGGGCGGCAATCAGCCCCAGCATTTT	CASSVRGGNQPQHF
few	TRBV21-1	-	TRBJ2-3	TGTGCCAGCTACAGGGTCCGGACGCAGTATTTT	CASYRVRTQYF
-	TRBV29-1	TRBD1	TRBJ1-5	TGCAGCGTTGCTACGGACAGGGGACGGGATCAGCCCCAGCATTTT	CSVATDRGRDQPQHF
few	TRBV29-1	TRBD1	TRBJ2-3	TGCAGCGTTCGGACAGGGGTTTACGCAGATACGCAGTATTTT	CSVRTGVYADTQYF
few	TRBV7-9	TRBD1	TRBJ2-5	TGTGCCAGCAGCGGATACGGACAGGGGGCGACTTTAGAGACCCAGTACTTC	CASSGYGQGATLETQYF
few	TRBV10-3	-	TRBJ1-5	TGTGCCATCAGTGCGGTAGGGGGAGAGGGCAATCAGCCCCAGCATTTT	CAISAVGGEGNQPQHF
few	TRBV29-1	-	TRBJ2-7	TGCAGCGTTGTCCTTTTAGTCACGGTCCGGTCCGAGCAGTACTTC	CSVVLLVTVRSEQYF
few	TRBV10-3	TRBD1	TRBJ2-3	TGTGCCATCAGTGAGTCAACAGGGGTTACTACAGATACGCAGTATTTT	CAISESTGVTTDTQYF
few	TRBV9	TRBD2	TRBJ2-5	TGTGCCAGCAGCGTAGGGGGGACTAGCTGGGAGACCCAGTACTTC	CASSVGGTSWETQYF
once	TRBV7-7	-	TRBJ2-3	TGTGCTAGCAGCTTAGCCCTAGCCCCGACAGATACGCAGTATTTT	CASSLALAPTDTQYF
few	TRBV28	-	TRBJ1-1	TGTGCCAGCCAGGGTTTATGGAACACTGAAGCTTTCTTT	CASQGLWNTEAFF
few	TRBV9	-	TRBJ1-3	TGTGCCAGCAGCGTAGCTACTTTGAGGGAAACTGGAAACACCATATATTTT	CASSVATLRETGNTIYF
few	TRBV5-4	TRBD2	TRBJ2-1	TGCGCCAGCAGCCAAGAAGCGGGAGACGTTGAGCAGTTCTTC	CASSQEAGDVEQFF
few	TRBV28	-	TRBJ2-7	TGTGCCAGCAGGCGGGACAGTCCCTACGAGCAGTACTTC	CASRRDSPYEQYF
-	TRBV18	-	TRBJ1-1	TGTGCCAGCTCACCACGAGGGACACGGAACACTGAAGCTTTCTTT	CASSPRGTRNTEAFF
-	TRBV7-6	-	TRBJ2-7	TGTGCCAGCAGCTGGGGGGTTGGGAGAGACGAGCAGTACTTC	CASSWGVGRDEQYF
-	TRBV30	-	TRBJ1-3	TGTGCCTGTACACAGCGGGAGCAAAACACCATATATTTT	CACTQREQNTIYF
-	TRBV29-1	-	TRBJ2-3	TGCAGCGTTGTGGTCAGTGTGGCAGATACGCAGTATTTT	CSVVVSVADTQYF
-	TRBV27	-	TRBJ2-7	TGTGCCAGCAGTTTATCGAATGGGCCTCCCTACGAGCAGTACTTC	CASSLSNGPPYEQYF
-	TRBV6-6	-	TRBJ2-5	TGTGCCAGCAGTTACTCACCCCCGGGGGAGACCCAGTACTTC	CASSYSPPGETQYF
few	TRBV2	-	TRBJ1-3	TGTGCCAGCGGCGAGGACACCATATATTTT	CASGEDTIYF
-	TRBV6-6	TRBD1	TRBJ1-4	TGTGCCAGCAGACCGACAGGGGGCGATGAAAAACTGTTTTTT	CASRPTGGDEKLFF
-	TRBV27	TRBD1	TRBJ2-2	TGTGCCAGCAGTTCAACCTGGACAGGGAGGTCTGCCGGGGAGCTGTTTTTT	CASSSTWTGRSAGELFF
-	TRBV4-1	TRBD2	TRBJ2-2	TGCGCCAGCAGCCTTGGACTAGCGCGCAATGTGGGGGAGCTGTTTTTT	CASSLGLARNVGELFF
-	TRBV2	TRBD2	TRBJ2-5	TGTGCCAGCAGTCGTCTAGCCGGGAGGGGTGAGACCCAGTACTTC	CASSRLAGRGETQYF
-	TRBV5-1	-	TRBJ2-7	TGCGCCAGCAGCTCCCGGGACGAGCAGTACTTC	CASSSRDEQYF
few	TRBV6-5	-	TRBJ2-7	TGTGCCAGCAGTCTTCGGGACTTATCCTACGAGCAGTACTTC	CASSLRDLSYEQYF
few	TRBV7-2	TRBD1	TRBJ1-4	TGTGCCAGCAGCTTCCGGACAGGGGGTCCCAATGAAAAACTGTTTTTT	CASSFRTGGPNEKLFF
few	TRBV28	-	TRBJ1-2	TGTGCCAGCTCAACAGGGTACTATGGCTACACCTTC	CASSTGYYGYTF
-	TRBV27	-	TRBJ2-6	TGTGCCAGCAGTTTATCGAGTGGCAGGGCTATAAACTCTGGGGCCAACGTCCTGACTTTC	CASSLSSGRAINSGANVLTF
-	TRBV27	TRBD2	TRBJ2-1	TGTGCCAGCAGTACACTAGCGGGAGGGTTGTCGAATGAGCAGTTCTTC	CASSTLAGGLSNEQFF
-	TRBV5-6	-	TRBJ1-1	TGTGCCAGCAGCGGGCCCGGGAGGGACACTGAAGCTTTCTTT	CASSGPGRDTEAFF
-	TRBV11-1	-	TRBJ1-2	TGTGCCAGCAGCCCAGGCTATGGCTACACCTTC	CASSPGYGYTF
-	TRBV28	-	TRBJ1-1	TGTGCCAGCAGTTTAAGGGAGATGAACACTGAAGCTTTCTTT	CASSLREMNTEAFF
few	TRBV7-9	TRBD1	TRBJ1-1	TGTGCCAGCAGCGATGGACAGGGGTACACTGAAGCTTTCTTT	CASSDGQGYTEAFF
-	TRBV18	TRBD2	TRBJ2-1	TGTGCCAGCTCACCGGCGGGACTAGCGGGATCGGGTGAGCAGTTCTTC	CASSPAGLAGSGEQFF
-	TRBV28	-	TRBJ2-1	TGTGCCAGCACCTACCCTAAGCAGGGTTCCAATGAGCAGTTCTTC	CASTYPKQGSNEQFF
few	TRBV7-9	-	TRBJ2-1	TGTGCCAGCAGCTTACGAGGGAAGGCCGATGAGCAGTTCTTC	CASSLRGKADEQFF
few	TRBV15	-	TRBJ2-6	TGTGCCACCAGCAGAGAGCCTGGGGCAGGAGGGTTTGGGGCCAACGTCCTGACTTTC	CATSREPGAGGFGANVLTF
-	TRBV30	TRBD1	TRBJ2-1	TGTGCCTGGGACAGACAGGGGGGCCACAATGAGCAGTTCTTC	CAWDRQGGHNEQFF
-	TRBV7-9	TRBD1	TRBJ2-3	TGTGCCAGCAGCTTAGCGACAGGGGCGGATACGCAGTATTTT	CASSLATGADTQYF
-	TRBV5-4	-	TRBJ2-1	TGTGCCAGCAGCTTGGGGACACCTGACAATGAGCAGTTCTTC	CASSLGTPDNEQFF
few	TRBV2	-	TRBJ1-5	TGTGCCAGCAGTGAGGCGGGGAGAATCGCACAGCCCCAGCATTTT	CASSEAGRIAQPQHF
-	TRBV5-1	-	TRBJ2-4	TGCGCCAGCAGCTTTAACGGGGGTCAAAACATTCAGTACTTC	CASSFNGGQNIQYF
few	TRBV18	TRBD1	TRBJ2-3	TGTGCCAGCTCGACTACAGGGGGTACAGATACGCAGTATTTT	CASSTTGGTDTQYF
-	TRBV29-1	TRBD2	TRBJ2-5	TGCAGCGTTGCGGGAGGGGTTAGAGAGACCCAGTACTTC	CSVAGGVRETQYF
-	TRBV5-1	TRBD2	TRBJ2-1	TGCGCCAGCAGCCTCATAGCTAGCGGGAGGGACCACAATGAGCAGTTCTTC	CASSLIASGRDHNEQFF
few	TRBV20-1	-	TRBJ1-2	TGCAGTGCTACTCCAGGGTATGGCTACACCTTC	CSATPGYGYTF
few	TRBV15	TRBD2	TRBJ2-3	TGTGCCACCAGCAGAAAGACTAGCGGGACAGATACGCAGTATTTT	CATSRKTSGTDTQYF
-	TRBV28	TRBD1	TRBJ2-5	TGTGCCAGCAGTTTACCTCGGGACAGCCAAGAAAGAGACCAGTACTTC	CASSLPRDSQERDQYF
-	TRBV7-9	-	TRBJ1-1	TGTGCCAGCAGCTTCCCTCACACGACTGAAGCTTTCTTT	CASSFPHTTEAFF
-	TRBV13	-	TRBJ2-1	TGTGCCAGCAGCTTAGGAGGGAGCCCCTACAATGAGCAGTTCTTC	CASSLGGSPYNEQFF
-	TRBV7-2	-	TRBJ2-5	TGTGCCAGCAGCTCCTCTAAAGAGACCCAGTACTTC	CASSSSKETQYF